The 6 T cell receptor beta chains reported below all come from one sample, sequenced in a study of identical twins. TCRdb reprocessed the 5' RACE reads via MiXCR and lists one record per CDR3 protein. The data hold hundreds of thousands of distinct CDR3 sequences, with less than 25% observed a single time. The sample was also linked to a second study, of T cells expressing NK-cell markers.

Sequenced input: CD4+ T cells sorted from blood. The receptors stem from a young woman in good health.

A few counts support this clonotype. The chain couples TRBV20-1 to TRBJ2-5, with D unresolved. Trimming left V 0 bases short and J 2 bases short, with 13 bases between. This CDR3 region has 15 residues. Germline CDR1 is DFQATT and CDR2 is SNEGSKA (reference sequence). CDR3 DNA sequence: TGCAGTGCTAGAGATGGCGGAGTCTGGCAAGAGACCCAGTACTTC. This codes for CSARDGGVWQETQYF.

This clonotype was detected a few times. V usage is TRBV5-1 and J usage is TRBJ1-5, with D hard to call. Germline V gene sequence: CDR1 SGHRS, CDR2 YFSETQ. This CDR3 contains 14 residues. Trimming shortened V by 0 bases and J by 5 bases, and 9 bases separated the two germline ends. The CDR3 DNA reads TGCGCCAGCAGCTTGGTATCGGGAGATCAGCCCCAGCATTTT. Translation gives CASSLVSGDQPQHF. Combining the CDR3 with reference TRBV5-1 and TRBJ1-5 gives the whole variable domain KAGVTQTPRYLIKTRGQQVTLSCSPISGHRSVSWYQQTPGQGLQFLFEYFSETQRNKGNFPGRFSGRQFSNSRSEMNVSTLELGDSALYLCASSLVSGDQPQHFGDGTRLSIL.

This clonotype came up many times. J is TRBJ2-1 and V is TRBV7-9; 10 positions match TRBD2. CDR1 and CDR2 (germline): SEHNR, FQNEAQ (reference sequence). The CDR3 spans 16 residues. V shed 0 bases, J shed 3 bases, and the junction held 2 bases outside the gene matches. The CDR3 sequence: CASSLALAGGYNEQFF. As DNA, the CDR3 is TGTGCCAGCAGCTTAGCGTTAGCGGGGGGCTACAATGAGCAGTTCTTC.

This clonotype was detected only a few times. Here the CDR3 reads CAIRGQGVNEQYF. The CDR3 DNA reads TGTGCCATCAGGGGACAGGGAGTCAACGAGCAGTACTTC. This sequence joins TRBV10-3 and TRBJ2-7; 9 bases fit TRBD1. With V trimmed by 6 bases and J by 5 bases, 5 bases remained unmatched. This CDR3 comprises 13 residues. The germline gives CDR1 ENHRY, CDR2 SYGVKD.

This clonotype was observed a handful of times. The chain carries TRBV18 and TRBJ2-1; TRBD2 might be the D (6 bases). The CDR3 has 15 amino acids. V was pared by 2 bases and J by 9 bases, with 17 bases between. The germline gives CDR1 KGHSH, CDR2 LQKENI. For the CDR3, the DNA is TGTGCCAGCTCACCAGACCTGGGGGGTTTCGGTGAGCAGTTCTTC. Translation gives CASSPDLGGFGEQFF.

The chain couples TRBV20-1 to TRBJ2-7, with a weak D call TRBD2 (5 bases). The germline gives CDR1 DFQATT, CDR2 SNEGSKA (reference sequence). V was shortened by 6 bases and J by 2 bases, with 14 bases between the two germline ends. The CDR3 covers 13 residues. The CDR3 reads CSAPMSGAYEQYF. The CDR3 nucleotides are TGCAGTGCGCCGATGAGCGGCGCCTACGAGCAGTACTTC.